This T cell receptor (beta chain) was documented in a study of cytomegalovirus exposure and HLA in healthy donors. Primers for the PCR totalled 60 Vbeta and 13 Jbeta. Profiled with immunoSEQ multiplex PCR; TCRdb holds only in-frame clones, not every one. The table lists approximately 110,000 clones, 73% of them singletons. Trimming at V came to 2 bases and at J to 2 bases, leaving 3 bases not matched to a gene. The CDR3 consists of 15 residues. CDR1 and CDR2 from the germline V gene are GTSNPN and SVGIG (reference sequence). The chain joins TRBV30 to TRBJ2-6; 7 bases fit TRBD2. The sequencing sample was made of PBMCs. This sequence was found in a woman in her thirties or forties in good health and CMV-seronegative. The CDR3: CAWSITSAGANVLTF. The DNA of the CDR3 is TGTGCCTGGAGTATTACTAGCGCTGGGGCCAACGTCCTGACTTTC.